What follows are 27 T cell receptor beta chains derived from one specimen sequenced in a study of T-cell memory formation after mild COVID-19. TCRdb re-analysed the 5' RACE reads in MiXCR, keeping a single row per CDR3 protein. Of about 390,000 distinct CDR3 sequences in the sample, approximately 15% were seen once. Sequencing was performed on PBMCs or a T cell subset sorted from them (not recorded which). These receptors came from a man between 18 and 35 years old who had mild COVID-19 (a few samples of this study predate the infection). Cell type and time point are not known.

This chain uses TRBV4-1 with TRBJ2-3; D ambiguous. The V end lost 4 bases, the J end lost 0 bases, and 14 bases lay between the germline ends. The CDR3 has 16 residues. Germline-derived CDR1 and CDR2 are MGHRA and YSYEKL. As DNA, the CDR3 is TGCGCCAGCAGCCTACAGAGACTTACTAGCACAGATACGCAGTATTTT. It specifies CASSLQRLTSTDTQYF.

This rearrangement joins TRBV30 to TRBJ1-2; D not resolved. V was shortened by 5 bases and J by 0 bases, with 13 bases between the two germline ends. The CDR3 is made up of 14 amino acids. Germline lookup yields CDR1 GTSNPN and CDR2 SVGIG (reference sequence). The CDR3 nucleotides read TGTGCCTGGGGGCCCGGAAGGGCTAACTATGGCTACACCTTC. Translated: CAWGPGRANYGYTF.

This clonotype was detected a few times. V and J are TRBV15 and TRBJ2-4; D perhaps matches TRBD1 (6 bases). The germline V gene has CDR1 LNHNV and CDR2 YYDKDF (reference sequence). CDR3 size: 16 residues. Trimming left V 3 bases short and J 1 base short, with 13 bases between. CDR3 sequence (DNA): TGTGCCACCAGCAGCGAACAGGGCTGGGCCAAAAACATTCAGTACTTC. It translates to CATSSEQGWAKNIQYF.

The chain employs TRBV7-6 and TRBJ1-1; D possibly corresponds to TRBD1 (5 bases). Looked up from germline, CDR1 is SGHVS and CDR2 is FNYEAQ. The V gene lost 6 bases and the J gene lost 0 bases, with 11 bases spanning the gap. The CDR3 is made up of 14 amino acids. Written as DNA, the CDR3 is TGTGCCAGCAGATGGACGGACATGAACACTGAAGCTTTCTTT. It translates to CASRWTDMNTEAFF.

The J gene is TRBJ2-7, the V gene TRBV7-9; no clear D gene. Germline CDR1 SEHNR, CDR2 FQNEAQ (reference sequence). The CDR3 totals 17 residues. Trimming shortened V by 5 bases and J by 0 bases, and 20 bases separated the two germline ends. This CDR3 reads CASSRGVAAGSSYEQYV. CDR3 DNA: TGTGCCAGCAGCCGTGGGGTGGCCGCCGGTAGCTCCTACGAGCAGTACGTC.

This clonotype turned up a few times. The genes are TRBV6-1 and TRBJ1-1; D gene unclear. V was pared by 8 bases and J by 1 base, with 8 bases between. Per germline, CDR1 MNHNS and CDR2 SASEGT. This CDR3 contains 12 residues. CDR3 coding DNA: TGTGCCAGCCTGGCAAGGAACACTGAAGCTTTCTTT. Translation gives CASLARNTEAFF.

There are a few counts of this clonotype. The chain recombines TRBV5-4 with TRBJ2-1; D might be TRBD2 (5 bases). The length of the CDR3 is 15 residues. CDR1 is SGHNT and CDR2 is YYREEE in the germline V gene (reference sequence). Trimming removed 4 bases from V and 3 bases from J, with 14 bases in between. The CDR3: CASSPPGSHYNEQFF. CDR3 nucleotide sequence: TGTGCCAGCAGCCCCCCGGGGTCCCACTACAATGAGCAGTTCTTC.

This rearrangement joins TRBV11-1 to TRBJ2-7; D possibly corresponds to TRBD1 (6 bases). Trimming removed 4 bases at V and 7 bases at J, with 17 bases between. The CDR3 is made up of 14 amino acids. In germline, CDR1 is SGHAT, CDR2 FQDESV (reference sequence). The CDR3 sequence is CASSSYQGMREQYF. In DNA form, the CDR3 reads TGTGCCAGCAGCTCCTACCAGGGGATGAGAGAGCAGTACTTC.

The chain combines TRBV29-1 with TRBJ2-3; 7 bases are a match to TRBD2. The CDR3 sequence is 13 residues long. Germline assignment: CDR1 SQVTM and CDR2 ANQGSEA. The J segment lost 6 bases and the V segment lost 6 bases, leaving 9 bases of the junction unmatched. CDR3 DNA: TGCAGCGTCATGGGACTACCACCGGATACGCAGTATTTT. This gives the protein CSVMGLPPDTQYF.

In its sample, this clonotype was seen a few times. The rearrangement uses TRBV3-1 and TRBJ1-5; D is ambiguous. CDR3 size: 14 residues. Trimming removed 0 bases from V and 1 base from J, with 4 bases in between. CDR1 and CDR2 from the germline V gene are LGHDT and YNNKEL (reference sequence). CDR3 amino acids: CASSQDQSNQPQHF. Written as DNA, the CDR3 is TGTGCCAGCAGCCAAGATCAAAGCAATCAGCCCCAGCATTTT.

This clonotype was observed a handful of times. V and J are TRBV4-1 and TRBJ2-5; D gene ambiguous. This CDR3 is built from 15 residues. Trimming shortened V by 3 bases and J by 5 bases, and 16 bases separated the two germline ends. Germline loops: CDR1 MGHRA, CDR2 YSYEKL. CDR3 nucleotides: TGCGCCAGCAGCCACGGGTTTAATCGTGGGGAGACCCAGTACTTC. Translated, it gives CASSHGFNRGETQYF.

This clonotype was seen only a few times. The genes are TRBV13 and TRBJ1-2; D gene uncertain. The germline CDR1 and CDR2 sequences are PRHDT and FYEKMQ (reference sequence). The CDR3 is made up of 14 amino acids. V was cut by 1 base and J by 8 bases, with 14 bases left in between. Here the CDR3 reads CASSLVPPLGGYTF. In nucleotides, the CDR3 is TGTGCCAGCAGCTTAGTCCCCCCGCTCGGGGGCTACACCTTC.

The CDR3 coding sequence is TGTGCCAGTTGCCAGAAACCTACCTACGAGCAGTACTTC. Translated, it gives CASCQKPTYEQYF. This chain uses TRBV6-2 or TRBV6-3 with TRBJ2-7; no clear D. There are 13 residues in the CDR3. The V end lost 9 bases, the J end lost 2 bases, and 14 bases lay between the germline ends. CDR1 is MNHEY, CDR2 SVGEGT, per germline.

In this sample, this clonotype turned up a few times. The rearrangement joins TRBV5-1 to TRBJ2-2; 11 bases match TRBD2. Germline V gene lookup returns CDR1 SGHRS and CDR2 YFSETQ. Trimming took 2 bases from V and 3 from J; bases not matched to a gene: 3. CDR3 length equals 16 residues. DNA of the CDR3: TGCGCCAGCAGCTTACTAGCGGGGGCCGACACCGGGGAGCTGTTTTTT. Encoded protein: CASSLLAGADTGELFF.

This clonotype was counted between two and nine times. This sequence joins TRBV5-1 and TRBJ1-2; 8 bases match TRBD1. V was clipped by 0 bases and J by 3 bases; unmatched bases: 4. This CDR3 is 15 amino acids long. Germline CDR1 reads SGHRS; CDR2 reads YFSETQ. This chain's CDR3 is CASSLGPGGDYGYTF. The CDR3 bases are TGCGCCAGCAGCTTGGGTCCAGGGGGCGACTATGGCTACACCTTC.

This sequence joins TRBV7-2 and TRBJ2-1; D might be TRBD2 (5 bases). The V end lost 5 bases, the J end lost 15 bases, and 17 bases lay between the germline ends. The CDR3 totals 12 residues. Germline loops: CDR1 SGHTA, CDR2 FQGNSA. The CDR3: CASSPDLDPPFF. DNA for the CDR3: TGTGCCAGCAGCCCGGACTTGGACCCCCCGTTCTTC.

CDR3 DNA: TGTGCCAGCAGTGCTGCCGGGACAGAGCTCACAGATACGCAGTATTTT. Translating it yields CASSAAGTELTDTQYF. V and J are TRBV6-1 and TRBJ2-3; 7 bases line up with TRBD1. V lost 4 bases and J lost 2; bases outside the gene matches: 9. Looked up from germline, CDR1 is MNHNS and CDR2 is SASEGT. The CDR3 is made up of 16 amino acids.

V gene TRBV15 combines with J gene TRBJ2-5; 8 bases map to TRBD1. Losses at the gene ends were 1 base for V and 5 bases for J; bases not matched to a gene: 6. Germline CDR1 and CDR2: LNHNV and YYDKDF (reference sequence). The length of the CDR3 is 15 residues. CDR3 in DNA: TGTGCCACCAGCAGAGGGTCAGGGGGCCAGGAGACCCAGTACTTC. This codes for CATSRGSGGQETQYF. Together with reference TRBV15 and TRBJ2-5, the CDR3 gives the full variable domain: DAMVIQNPRYQVTQFGKPVTLSCSQTLNHNVMYWYQQKSSQAPKLLFHYYDKDFNNEADTPDNFQSRRPNTSFCFLDIRSPGLGDTAMYLCATSRGSGGQETQYFGPGTRLLVL.

This clonotype appeared a few times. V is TRBV7-2 and J is TRBJ1-2; TRBD1 agrees at 7 bases. Per germline, CDR1 SGHTA and CDR2 FQGNSA. J was trimmed by 4 bases and V by 5 bases; bases with no gene match: 13. The CDR3 consists of 16 residues. CDR3 sequence: CASSANYRGSVYGYTF. The DNA for the CDR3 is TGTGCCAGCAGCGCAAACTACAGGGGATCAGTCTATGGCTACACCTTC.

This clonotype was recorded a few times. The CDR3 region is CATSDWGSGELFF. Written as DNA, the CDR3 is TGTGCCACCAGTGACTGGGGTTCCGGGGAGCTGTTTTTT. The chain couples TRBV24-1 to TRBJ2-2; D ambiguous. The germline CDR1 and CDR2 sequences are KGHDR and SFDVKD. CDR3 length equals 13 residues. V lost 4 bases, J lost 6 bases, and 8 bases lay in between.

Regarding this clonotype: A much larger clone is a single base away; this may be a read error. The chain carries TRBV5-4 and TRBJ2-7, with D perhaps assigned TRBD1 or TRBD2 (6 bases each). The CDR3 totals 14 residues. Between the trimmed V and J ends, which lost 1 base and 3 bases, there was a span of 11 bases. Germline assignment: CDR1 SGHNT and CDR2 YYREEE (reference sequence). The CDR3 DNA reads as TGTGCCAGCAGCTTGTGGGGGGCCAACTACGAGCAGTACTTC. Its protein is CASSLWGANYEQYF.

J is TRBJ1-1 and V is TRBV5-1; D might be TRBD1 (5 bases). V lost 3 bases and J lost 1, with 10 bases in between. Germline lookup yields CDR1 SGHRS and CDR2 YFSETQ. The CDR3 contains 14 residues. The CDR3 is CASSWGLENTEAFF. Here the CDR3 DNA reads TGCGCCAGCAGCTGGGGACTGGAGAACACTGAAGCTTTCTTT.

This clonotype turned up a few times. The V gene is TRBV5-1, the J gene TRBJ2-7; possibly TRBD2 for D (5 bases). The germline V and J ends were trimmed by 0 bases and 5 bases, with 15 bases remaining between them. This CDR3 has 15 amino acids. Looked up from germline, CDR1 is SGHRS and CDR2 is YFSETQ. In nucleotides, the CDR3 is TGCGCCAGCAGCTTGGCCAAAAGAGACTACGACGAGCAGTACTTC. Protein: CASSLAKRDYDEQYF.

The V and J genes are TRBV15 and TRBJ2-7, with 8 bases identical to TRBD1. CDR1 LNHNV and CDR2 YYDKDF come from the germline V gene (reference sequence). This CDR3 region has 15 residues. V lost 2 bases, J lost 1 base, and 4 bases stayed unmatched. CDR3 region: CATSRIRTGSYEQYF. The CDR3 DNA follows: TGTGCCACCAGCAGAATTCGGACAGGGTCCTACGAGCAGTACTTC. Full variable domain (missing parts from reference TRBV15 and TRBJ2-7): DAMVIQNPRYQVTQFGKPVTLSCSQTLNHNVMYWYQQKSSQAPKLLFHYYDKDFNNEADTPDNFQSRRPNTSFCFLDIRSPGLGDTAMYLCATSRIRTGSYEQYFGPGTRLTVT.

This clonotype was seen repeatedly, ten times or more. The chain has TRBV20-1 and TRBJ1-3; a possible D gene is TRBD1 (5 bases). In germline, CDR1 is DFQATT, CDR2 SNEGSKA (reference sequence). Deletions cut 4 bases from V and 2 bases from J, with 15 bases between. This CDR3 spans 15 amino acids. As DNA, the CDR3 is TGCAGTGCTACGGACATCGAATTTACTGGAAACACCATATATTTT. Residues: CSATDIEFTGNTIYF.

This clonotype was seen many times. This sequence joins TRBV28 and TRBJ2-4, with D unresolved. CDR1 and CDR2 from the germline V gene are MDHEN and SYDVKM. The CDR3 is 11 residues long. V shed 3 bases and J shed 6 bases, with 3 bases lying between them. Here the CDR3 DNA reads TGTGCCAGCAGTTTTGGAAACATTCAGTACTTC. The encoded protein is CASSFGNIQYF.

This chain joins TRBV6-2 or TRBV6-3 and TRBJ2-5, with a weak D call TRBD2 (6 bases). Trimming took 0 bases from V and 5 from J, leaving 22 bases between them. Germline-derived CDR1 and CDR2 are MNHEY and SVGEGT. CDR3 length: 18 residues. DNA for the CDR3: TGTGCCAGCAGTTACTCGAGCCGGTCCGTGGTGGAGGGGGAGACCCAGTACTTC. This codes for CASSYSSRSVVEGETQYF.